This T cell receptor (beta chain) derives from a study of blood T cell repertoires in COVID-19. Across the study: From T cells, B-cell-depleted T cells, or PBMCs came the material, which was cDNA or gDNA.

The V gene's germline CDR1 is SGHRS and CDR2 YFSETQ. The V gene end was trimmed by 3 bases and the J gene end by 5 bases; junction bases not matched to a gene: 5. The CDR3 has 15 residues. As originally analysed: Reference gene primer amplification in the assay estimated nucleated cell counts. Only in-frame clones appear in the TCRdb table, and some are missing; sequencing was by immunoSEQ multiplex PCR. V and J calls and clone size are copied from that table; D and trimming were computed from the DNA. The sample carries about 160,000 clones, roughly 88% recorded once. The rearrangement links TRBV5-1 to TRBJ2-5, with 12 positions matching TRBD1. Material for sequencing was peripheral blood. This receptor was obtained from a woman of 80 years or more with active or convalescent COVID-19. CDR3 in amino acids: CASSWGQGARETQYF. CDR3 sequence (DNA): TGCGCCAGCAGCTGGGGACAGGGGGCAAGGGAGACCCAGTACTTC.